A single sample is the source of the 2 T cell receptor beta chains below, sequenced in a study of identical twins. TCRdb re-analysed the 5' RACE reads in MiXCR, keeping a single row per CDR3 protein. This sample yields 420,000 or so distinct CDR3 sequences, of which under 20% are seen a single time; 12% belongs to the top ten. Sequencing was done on a sample of naive T cells sorted from blood. These receptors were collected from a man aged 45-65 years in good health.

This clonotype has just a few counts. The rearrangement joins TRBV20-1 to TRBJ2-1; 7 bases align to TRBD2. Germline trimming cut 6 bases from V and 0 bases from J; bases unmatched to any gene: 5. CDR1 and CDR2 (germline): DFQATT, SNEGSKA (reference sequence). The CDR3 has 14 residues. This chain's CDR3 is CSADGGSSYNEQFF. The CDR3, as DNA: TGCAGTGCGGACGGGGGGAGCTCCTACAATGAGCAGTTCTTC.

This clonotype was observed many times. V gene TRBV6-5 combines with J gene TRBJ2-2, with D perhaps given as TRBD1 or TRBD2 (5 bases each). V was cut by 0 bases and J by 3 bases, with 35 bases left in between. The CDR3 has 24 amino acids. CDR1 MNHEY and CDR2 SVGAGI come from the germline V gene. For the CDR3, the DNA is TGTGCCAGCAGTTACTCTGGGACCCTCGGCGGGCCGGAGAAGAGGCTTAGGTACACCGGGGAGCTGTTTTTT. This encodes CASSYSGTLGGPEKRLRYTGELFF.